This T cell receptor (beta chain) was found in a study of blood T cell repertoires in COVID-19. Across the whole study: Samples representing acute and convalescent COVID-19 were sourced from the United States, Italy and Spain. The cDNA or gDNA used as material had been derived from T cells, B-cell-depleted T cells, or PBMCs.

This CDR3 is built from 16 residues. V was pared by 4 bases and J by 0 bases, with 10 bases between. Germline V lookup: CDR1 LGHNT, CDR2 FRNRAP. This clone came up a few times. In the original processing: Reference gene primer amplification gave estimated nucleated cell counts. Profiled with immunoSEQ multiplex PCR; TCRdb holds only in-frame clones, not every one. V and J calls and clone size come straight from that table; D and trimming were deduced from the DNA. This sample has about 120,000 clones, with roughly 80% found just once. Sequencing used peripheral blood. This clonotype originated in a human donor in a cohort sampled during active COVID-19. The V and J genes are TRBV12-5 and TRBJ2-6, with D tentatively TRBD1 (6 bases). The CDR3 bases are TGTGCTAGTGGTTCGGGACAAGGCTCTGGGGCCAACGTCCTGACTTTC. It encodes CASGSGQGSGANVLTF.